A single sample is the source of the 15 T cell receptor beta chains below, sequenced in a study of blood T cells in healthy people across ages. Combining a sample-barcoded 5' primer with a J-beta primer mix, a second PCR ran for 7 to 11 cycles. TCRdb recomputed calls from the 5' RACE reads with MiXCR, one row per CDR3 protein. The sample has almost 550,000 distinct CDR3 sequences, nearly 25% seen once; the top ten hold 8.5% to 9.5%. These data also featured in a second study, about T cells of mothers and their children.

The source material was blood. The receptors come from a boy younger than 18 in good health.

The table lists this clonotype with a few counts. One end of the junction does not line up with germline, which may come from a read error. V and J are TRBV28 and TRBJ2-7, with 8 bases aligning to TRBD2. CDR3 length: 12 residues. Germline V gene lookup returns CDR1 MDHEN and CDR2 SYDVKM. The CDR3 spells CASSPVAGSWDF. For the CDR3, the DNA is TGTGCCAGCAGTCCGGTAGCGGGGTCTTGGGACTTC.

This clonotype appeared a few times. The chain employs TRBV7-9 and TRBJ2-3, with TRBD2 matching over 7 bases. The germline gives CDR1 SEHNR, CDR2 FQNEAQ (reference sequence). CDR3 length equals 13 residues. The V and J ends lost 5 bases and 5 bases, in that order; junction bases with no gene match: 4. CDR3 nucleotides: TGTGCCAGCAGCGCAGGCGGGGGAGATACGCAGTATTTT. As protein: CASSAGGGDTQYF.

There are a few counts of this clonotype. The CDR3 is CASSPDPQATEAFF. The CDR3 region has the DNA TGCGCCAGCAGCCCCGATCCACAGGCCACTGAAGCTTTCTTT. V gene TRBV4-1 combines with J gene TRBJ1-1; a weak D match, TRBD1 (5 bases). The CDR3 is 14 amino acids. Trimming shortened V by 4 bases and J by 4 bases, and 13 bases separated the two germline ends. Germline lookup yields CDR1 MGHRA and CDR2 YSYEKL.

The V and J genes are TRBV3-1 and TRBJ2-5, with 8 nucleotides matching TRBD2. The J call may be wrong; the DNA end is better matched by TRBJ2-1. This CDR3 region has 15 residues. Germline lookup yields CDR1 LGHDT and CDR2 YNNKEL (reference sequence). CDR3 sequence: CASSPQRGPNNEQFF. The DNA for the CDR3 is TGTGCCAGCAGCCCTCAGCGGGGGCCAAACAATGAGCAGTTCTTC.

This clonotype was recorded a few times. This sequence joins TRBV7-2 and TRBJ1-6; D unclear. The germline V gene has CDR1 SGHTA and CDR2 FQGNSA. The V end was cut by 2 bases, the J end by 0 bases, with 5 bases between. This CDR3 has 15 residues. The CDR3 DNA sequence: TGTGCCAGCAGCTTAAAGAGCTCCTATAATTCACCCCTCCACTTT. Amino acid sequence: CASSLKSSYNSPLHF. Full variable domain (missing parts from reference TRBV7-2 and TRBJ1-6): GAGVSQSPSNKVTEKGKDVELRCDPISGHTALYWYRQSLGQGLEFLIYFQGNSAPDKSGLPSDRFSAERTGGSVSTLTIQRTQQEDSAVYLCASSLKSSYNSPLHFGNGTRLTVT.

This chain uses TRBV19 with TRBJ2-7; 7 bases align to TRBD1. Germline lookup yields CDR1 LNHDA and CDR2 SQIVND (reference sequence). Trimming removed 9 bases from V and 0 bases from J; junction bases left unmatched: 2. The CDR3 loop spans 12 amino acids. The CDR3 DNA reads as TGTGCCAGCGGACAGGACTCCTACGAGCAGTACTTC. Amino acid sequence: CASGQDSYEQYF.

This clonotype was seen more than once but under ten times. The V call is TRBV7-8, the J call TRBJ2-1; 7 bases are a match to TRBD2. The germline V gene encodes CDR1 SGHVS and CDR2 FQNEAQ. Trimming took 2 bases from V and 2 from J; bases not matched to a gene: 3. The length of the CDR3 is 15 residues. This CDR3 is CASSLRGVAYNEQFF. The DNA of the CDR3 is TGTGCCAGCAGCTTACGGGGGGTAGCCTACAATGAGCAGTTCTTC.

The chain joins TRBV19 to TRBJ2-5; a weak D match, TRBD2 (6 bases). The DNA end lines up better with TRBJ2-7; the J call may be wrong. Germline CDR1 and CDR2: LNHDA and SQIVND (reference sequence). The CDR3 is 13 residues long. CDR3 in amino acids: CASSISGAYEQYF. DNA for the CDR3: TGTGCCAGTAGTATTTCGGGGGCCTACGAGCAGTACTTC.

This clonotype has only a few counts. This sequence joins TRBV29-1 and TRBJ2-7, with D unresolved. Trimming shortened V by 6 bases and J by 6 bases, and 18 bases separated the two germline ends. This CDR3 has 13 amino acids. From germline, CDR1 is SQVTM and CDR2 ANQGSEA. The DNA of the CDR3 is TGCAGCGTAGGAACGTACGAGGAACGCGAGCAGTACTTC. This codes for CSVGTYEEREQYF.

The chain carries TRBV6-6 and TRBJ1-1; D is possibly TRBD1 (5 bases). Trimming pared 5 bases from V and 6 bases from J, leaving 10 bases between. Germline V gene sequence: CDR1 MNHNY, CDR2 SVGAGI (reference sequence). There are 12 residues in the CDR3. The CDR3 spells CASSAGTPEAFF. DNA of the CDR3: TGTGCCAGCAGTGCCGGGACCCCTGAAGCTTTCTTT.

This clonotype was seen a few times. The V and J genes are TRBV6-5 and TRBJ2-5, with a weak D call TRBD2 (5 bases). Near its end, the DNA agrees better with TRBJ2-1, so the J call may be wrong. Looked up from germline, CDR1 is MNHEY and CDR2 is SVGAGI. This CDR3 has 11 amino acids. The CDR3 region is CASRGLSEQFF. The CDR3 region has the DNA TGTGCCAGCAGAGGACTCAGTGAGCAGTTCTTC.

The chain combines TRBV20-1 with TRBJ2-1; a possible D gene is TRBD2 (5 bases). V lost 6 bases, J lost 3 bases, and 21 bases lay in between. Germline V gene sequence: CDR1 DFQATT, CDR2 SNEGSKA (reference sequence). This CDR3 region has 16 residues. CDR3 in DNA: TGCAGTGCCGACTACTGGGAGCGGATAGACTACAATGAGCAGTTCTTC. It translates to CSADYWERIDYNEQFF.

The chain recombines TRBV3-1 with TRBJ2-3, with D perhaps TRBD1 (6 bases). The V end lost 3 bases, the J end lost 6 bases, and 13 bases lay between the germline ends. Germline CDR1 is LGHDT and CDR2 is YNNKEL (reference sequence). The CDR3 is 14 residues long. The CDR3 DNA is TGTGCCAGCAGCCATACAGGGAGAGGGGATACGCAGTATTTT. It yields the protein CASSHTGRGDTQYF.

The CDR3 spells CASSPGLGTSTDTQYF. CDR3 in DNA: TGTGCCAGCAGCCCGGGCCTAGGTACTAGCACAGATACGCAGTATTTT. The chain couples TRBV7-6 to TRBJ2-3; D is undetermined. Germline values: CDR1 SGHVS, CDR2 FNYEAQ. Trimming pared 5 bases from V and 0 bases from J, leaving 15 bases between. The CDR3 loop spans 16 amino acids.

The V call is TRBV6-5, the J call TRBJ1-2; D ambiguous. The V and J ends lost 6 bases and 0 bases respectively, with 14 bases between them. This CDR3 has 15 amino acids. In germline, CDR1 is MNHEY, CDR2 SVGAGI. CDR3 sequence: CASRTRRETNYGYTF. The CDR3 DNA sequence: TGTGCCAGCAGGACCCGAAGGGAGACTAACTATGGCTACACCTTC.